A single sample gave rise to the 28 T cell receptor beta chains below, sequenced in a study of T cell responses to AZD1222 COVID-19 vaccine. Sequencing used immunoSEQ multiplex PCR; TCRdb keeps in-frame clones, though not all of them. This sample has some 150,000 clones; approximately 85% occur once, and the top ten carry around 4.3%. The source was peripheral blood, collected on day 0 of MenACWY control vaccination. The receptors come from an adult in good health.

This chain connects TRBV5-1 to TRBJ1-1; no clear D gene. V lost 4 bases and J lost 1, with 8 bases in between. CDR3 size: 13 residues. Germline V gene data show CDR1 as SGHRS and CDR2 as YFSETQ. CDR3 amino acids: CASSPAKNTEAFF. The CDR3 region has the DNA TGCGCCAGCAGCCCGGCGAAGAACACTGAAGCTTTCTTT.

The V call is TRBV10-2, the J call TRBJ2-7, with D possibly matching TRBD1 (5 bases). Germline loops: CDR1 WSHSY, CDR2 SAAADI. CDR3 length equals 14 residues. The V end lost 4 bases, the J end lost 3 bases, and 13 bases lay between the germline ends. In nucleotides, the CDR3 is TGCGCCAGCAGTGCGATGGGGCCACACTACGAGCAGTACTTC. Translation gives CASSAMGPHYEQYF.

This clone came up once. V is TRBV28 and J is TRBJ1-4; 9 bases are shared with TRBD1. V lost 7 bases and J lost 4; bases outside the gene matches: 28. This CDR3 has 22 amino acids. CDR1 MDHEN and CDR2 SYDVKM come from the germline V gene. The CDR3 protein is CASNTFSGTGTVGGFGNEKLFF. The DNA of the CDR3 is TGTGCCAGCAACACCTTTTCCGGGACAGGGACCGTGGGGGGTTTTGGTAATGAAAAACTGTTTTTT.

CDR3 region: CASSLDRAYNSPLHF. The CDR3 DNA follows: TGTGCCAGCTCACTGGACAGGGCCTATAATTCACCCCTCCACTTT. The V gene is TRBV18, the J gene TRBJ1-6; 8 bases are a match to TRBD1. The CDR3 has 15 amino acids. Germline V gene data show CDR1 as KGHSH and CDR2 as LQKENI. J lost 2 bases, V lost 4 bases, and 1 base had no gene match.

The chain uses TRBV4-1 and TRBJ1-1; TRBD1 matches 7 bases. This CDR3 contains 15 residues. Germline values: CDR1 MGHRA, CDR2 YSYEKL. Trimming removed 3 bases from V and 1 base from J; junction bases left unmatched: 5. CDR3 amino acids: CASSQLTGTNTEAFF. The CDR3 DNA follows: TGCGCCAGCAGCCAGCTGACAGGGACGAACACTGAAGCTTTCTTT.

V gene TRBV29-1 combines with J gene TRBJ1-3, with D perhaps TRBD1 (5 bases). This CDR3 is 14 amino acids long. Trimming stripped 5 bases from V and 3 bases from J, with 14 bases between. Germline-derived CDR1 and CDR2 are SQVTM and ANQGSEA. The DNA for the CDR3 is TGCAGCGTTCGAGCAGGGAACAATGGAAACACCATATATTTT. This sequence encodes CSVRAGNNGNTIYF.

J is TRBJ2-4 and V is TRBV20-1, with a possible D match to TRBD2 (5 bases). The V end was cut by 6 bases, the J end by 8 bases, with 11 bases between. The germline CDR1 and CDR2 sequences are DFQATT and SNEGSKA (reference sequence). The CDR3 spans 11 residues. The CDR3 DNA reads TGCAGTGCCCTAAATAGCGACATTCAGTACTTC. Amino acids: CSALNSDIQYF.

This rearrangement joins TRBV3-1 (or the pseudogene TRBV3-2) to TRBJ1-6; the match to TRBD1 covers 7 bases. Germline V gene sequence: CDR1 LGHDT, CDR2 YNNKEL (reference sequence). The V segment lost 5 bases and the J segment 9 bases; nucleotides outside the gene matches: 7. The CDR3 has 14 amino acids. CDR3 protein: CASSSQGLGSPLHF. CDR3 nucleotide sequence: TGTGCCAGCAGCTCACAGGGGCTCGGTTCACCCCTCCACTTT.

This rearrangement joins TRBV7-6 to TRBJ2-5; D ambiguous. The CDR3 loop spans 13 amino acids. Germline loops: CDR1 SGHVS, CDR2 FNYEAQ. The V end lost 1 base, the J end lost 8 bases, and 11 bases lay between the germline ends. The CDR3 bases are TGTGCCAGCAGCTTAGACGGGCCTGCCACCCAGTACTTC. Its protein product is CASSLDGPATQYF.

The gene calls are TRBV4-1 and TRBJ1-5, with a possible D match to TRBD1 (6 bases). Germline V gives CDR1 MGHRA, CDR2 YSYEKL. This CDR3 comprises 15 residues. The V and J ends lost 0 bases and 4 bases respectively, with 10 bases between them. The chain's CDR3 is CASSQDRQENQPQHF. CDR3 in DNA: TGCGCCAGCAGCCAAGATCGACAGGAAAATCAGCCCCAGCATTTT.

The chain combines TRBV29-1 with TRBJ1-2, with a possible D match to TRBD1 (5 bases). Germline V lookup: CDR1 SQVTM, CDR2 ANQGSEA. The CDR3 is 13 residues long. V lost 6 bases and J lost 7, with 18 bases in between. The CDR3 region has the DNA TGCAGCGTCCCATACGGCCAGGGTGGTGGCTACACCTTC. As protein: CSVPYGQGGGYTF.

This clone was recorded only once. V and J are TRBV7-8 and TRBJ1-5; 7 bases align to TRBD1. The CDR3 is 15 residues long. With 4 bases clipped from V and 0 bases from J, the junction kept 3 bases outside the gene matches. From germline, CDR1 is SGHVS and CDR2 FQNEAQ. For the CDR3, the DNA is TGTGCCAGCAGCTCCGACAGGGCTAGCAATCAGCCCCAGCATTTT. Translated: CASSSDRASNQPQHF.

The V and J genes are TRBV7-3 and TRBJ2-7, with D tentatively TRBD1 (5 bases). CDR1 is SGHTA, CDR2 FQGTGA, per germline. CDR3 length: 13 residues. V lost 4 bases and J lost 2, with 9 bases in between. This CDR3 reads CASSSKTAYEQYF. The CDR3 DNA follows: TGTGCCAGCAGCTCGAAGACAGCCTACGAGCAGTACTTC.

This clone was seen just once. This CDR3 is CASSKTQGAGANVLTF. CDR3 nucleotide sequence: TGTGCCAGCAGTAAAACACAGGGGGCCGGGGCCAACGTCCTGACTTTC. This chain links TRBV25-1 with TRBJ2-6; 9 nucleotides line up with TRBD1. The germline gives CDR1 MGHDK, CDR2 SYGVNS. This CDR3 has 16 amino acids. The trim removed 5 bases at V and 4 bases at J, leaving 6 bases unmatched.

A few counts support this clone. The gene calls are TRBV4-2 and TRBJ2-5; TRBD2 aligns across 12 bases. The CDR3 totals 17 residues. CDR1 is LGHNA, CDR2 YNFKEQ, per germline. Trimming took 0 bases from V and 5 from J; bases not matched to a gene: 7. The CDR3 region is CASSQEILAGGRETQYF. The CDR3 nucleotides are TGTGCCAGCAGCCAAGAGATCCTAGCGGGGGGGCGGGAGACCCAGTACTTC.

V usage is TRBV18 and J usage is TRBJ1-6, with TRBD1 identical over 7 bases. Per germline, CDR1 KGHSH and CDR2 LQKENI. Germline trimming cut 2 bases from V and 2 bases from J; bases unmatched to any gene: 6. CDR3 length: 17 amino acids. The CDR3 spells CASSPTGVGAYNSPLHF. CDR3 nucleotides: TGTGCCAGCTCACCAACAGGGGTTGGGGCCTATAATTCACCCCTCCACTTT.

This chain uses TRBV21-1 with TRBJ1-2; no check of the table's D call, TRBD1, against the DNA was made. TRBV21-1 is designated a pseudogene. The CDR3 loop spans 15 amino acids. The CDR3 is CASSDGQITNYGYTF. The CDR3, as DNA: TGTGCCAGCAGCGATGGACAGATAACTAACTATGGCTACACCTTC.

J is TRBJ2-2 and V is TRBV28; weak D call: TRBD1 (6 bases). Germline V gene lookup returns CDR1 MDHEN and CDR2 SYDVKM. V was pared by 5 bases and J by 1 base, with 17 bases between. The CDR3 is 17 amino acids. The CDR3 DNA is TGTGCCAGCAGTCTCAGCCCAGGGACACGGAACACCGGGGAGCTGTTTTTT. Its protein is CASSLSPGTRNTGELFF.

The chain employs TRBV18 and TRBJ1-1; D is undetermined. Germline loops: CDR1 KGHSH, CDR2 LQKENI. This CDR3 is 17 amino acids long. The V end lost 2 bases, the J end lost 0 bases, and 16 bases lay between the germline ends. The CDR3: CASSPTHLVRMNTEAFF. Here the CDR3 DNA reads TGTGCCAGCTCACCAACGCATCTCGTCAGGATGAACACTGAAGCTTTCTTT.

The chain has TRBV10-2 and TRBJ2-2; 15 nucleotides match TRBD2. Trimming cost V 6 bases and J 5 bases; bases outside gene matches: 4. The CDR3 sequence is 16 residues long. Germline values: CDR1 WSHSY, CDR2 SAAADI. CDR3 coding DNA: TGCGCCAGCAGAGGACTAGCGGGGGGGCGGACCGGGGAGCTGTTTTTT. Encoded protein: CASRGLAGGRTGELFF.

The CDR3 sequence is CASSLNAGGLGEQFF. DNA of the CDR3: TGTGCCAGCAGCTTGAACGCGGGCGGATTGGGGGAGCAGTTCTTC. The chain joins TRBV11-3 to TRBJ2-1; possible D gene TRBD2, 5 bases. Looked up from germline, CDR1 is SGHNT and CDR2 is YENEEA. This CDR3 has 15 residues. The V gene lost 3 bases and the J gene lost 10 bases, with 19 bases spanning the gap.

The chain recombines TRBV9 with TRBJ1-1; 11 bases fit TRBD1. CDR1 is SGDLS and CDR2 is YYNGEE in the germline V gene. The CDR3 is 18 residues long. V dropped 3 bases and J dropped 0; count of bases not matched to a gene: 10. The CDR3 loop reads CASSGCRDRGFVNTEAFF. The CDR3 DNA follows: TGTGCCAGCAGCGGGTGCCGGGACAGGGGGTTTGTGAACACTGAAGCTTTCTTT. The variable domain in full, with the rest retrieved from reference TRBV9 and TRBJ1-1, is DSGVTQTPKHLITATGQRVTLRCSPRSGDLSVYWYQQSLDQGLQFLIQYYNGEERAKGNILERFSAQQFPDLHSELNLSSLELGDSALYFCASSGCRDRGFVNTEAFFGQGTRLTVV.

CDR3 nucleotide sequence: TGTGCCAGTAGTATCGGACAGGGGACTAACACCGGGGAGCTGTTTTTT. The encoded protein is CASSIGQGTNTGELFF. This chain uses TRBV19 with TRBJ2-2, with 9 nucleotides matching TRBD1. The germline V gene has CDR1 LNHDA and CDR2 SQIVND (reference sequence). The ends lost 3 bases at V and 2 bases at J; junction bases unmatched: 4. The CDR3 is 16 residues long.

A note on this clone: The same CDR3 arises from other DNA sequences in this sample as well. The J gene is TRBJ2-5, the V gene TRBV11-2, with D perhaps TRBD1 (6 bases). Trimming shortened V by 3 bases and J by 3 bases, and 8 bases separated the two germline ends. The CDR3 is 13 residues long. Per germline, CDR1 SGHAT and CDR2 FQNNGV. The CDR3 loop reads CASSLGAEETQYF. The CDR3 region has the DNA TGTGCCAGCAGCTTGGGGGCGGAAGAGACCCAGTACTTC.

The V gene is TRBV27, the J gene TRBJ2-1; D might be TRBD1 or TRBD2, each matching 5 bases. Germline V gives CDR1 MNHEY, CDR2 SMNVEV (reference sequence). The CDR3 totals 18 residues. V lost 3 bases to trimming and J lost 4 bases, with 22 bases between them. The CDR3 region has the DNA TGTGCCAGCAGTTTTGAGGGAAGGGACGGGTCGTTGTACAATGAGCAGTTCTTC. Translation: CASSFEGRDGSLYNEQFF.

The CDR3 nucleotides read TGCGCCAGCAGCTCCCCAAGACAGGTACCAGAGACCCAGTACTTC. Encoded protein: CASSSPRQVPETQYF. The chain uses TRBV5-1 and TRBJ2-5, with D possibly being TRBD1 (6 bases). The germline V and J ends were trimmed by 3 bases and 4 bases, with 16 bases remaining between them. The CDR3 is 15 residues long. In germline, CDR1 is SGHRS, CDR2 YFSETQ. Based on the CDR3 plus reference TRBV5-1 and TRBJ2-5, the full variable domain is KAGVTQTPRYLIKTRGQQVTLSCSPISGHRSVSWYQQTPGQGLQFLFEYFSETQRNKGNFPGRFSGRQFSNSRSEMNVSTLELGDSALYLCASSSPRQVPETQYFGPGTRLLVL.

V gene TRBV11-2 combines with J gene TRBJ1-5; no clear D. Trimming removed 5 bases from V and 5 bases from J, with 10 bases in between. This CDR3 contains 13 residues. Germline CDR1 reads SGHAT; CDR2 reads FQNNGV. The CDR3 reads CASSPSPHQPQHF. Here the CDR3 DNA reads TGTGCCAGCAGCCCGAGCCCCCATCAGCCCCAGCATTTT.

This clone has only one observation. This sequence joins TRBV5-1 and TRBJ2-5, with 8 bases identical to TRBD2. The length of the CDR3 is 15 residues. The germline V gene encodes CDR1 SGHRS and CDR2 YFSETQ. J gave up 4 bases and V 4 bases, and 9 bases lay outside the gene matches. The chain's CDR3 is CASSPLAGPRETQYF. CDR3 DNA: TGCGCCAGCAGCCCCCTAGCGGGTCCTCGAGAGACCCAGTACTTC.